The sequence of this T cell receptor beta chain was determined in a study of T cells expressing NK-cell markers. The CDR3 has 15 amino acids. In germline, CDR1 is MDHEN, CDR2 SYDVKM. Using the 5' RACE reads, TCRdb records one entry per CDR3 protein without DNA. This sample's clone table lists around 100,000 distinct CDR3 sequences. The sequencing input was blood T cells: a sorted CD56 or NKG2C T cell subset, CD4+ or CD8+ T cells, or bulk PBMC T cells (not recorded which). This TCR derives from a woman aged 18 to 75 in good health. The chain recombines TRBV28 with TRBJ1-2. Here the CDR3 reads CASRPGPKQLYGYTF.